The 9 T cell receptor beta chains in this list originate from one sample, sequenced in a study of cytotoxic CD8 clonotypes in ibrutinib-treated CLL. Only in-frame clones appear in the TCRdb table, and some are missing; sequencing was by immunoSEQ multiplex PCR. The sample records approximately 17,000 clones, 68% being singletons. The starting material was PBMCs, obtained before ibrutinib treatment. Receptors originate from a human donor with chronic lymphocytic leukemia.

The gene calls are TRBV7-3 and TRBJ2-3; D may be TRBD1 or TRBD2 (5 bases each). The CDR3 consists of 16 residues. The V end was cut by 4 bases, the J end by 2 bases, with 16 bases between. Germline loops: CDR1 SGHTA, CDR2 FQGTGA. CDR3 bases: TGTGCCAGCAGCTGGGTTGGGGGAACCTCCACAGATACGCAGTATTTT. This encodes CASSWVGGTSTDTQYF.

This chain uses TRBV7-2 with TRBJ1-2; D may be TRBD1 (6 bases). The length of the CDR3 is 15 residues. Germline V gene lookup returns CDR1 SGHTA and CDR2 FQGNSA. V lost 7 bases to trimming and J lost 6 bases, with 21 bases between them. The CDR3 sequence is CASNPRITGLDGYTF. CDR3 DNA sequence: TGTGCCAGCAACCCCAGGATTACAGGGCTGGATGGCTACACCTTC.

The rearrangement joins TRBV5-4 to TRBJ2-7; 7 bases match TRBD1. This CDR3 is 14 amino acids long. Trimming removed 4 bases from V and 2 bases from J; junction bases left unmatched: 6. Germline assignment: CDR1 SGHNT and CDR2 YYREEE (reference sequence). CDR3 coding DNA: TGTGCCAGCAGCATACAGGGGTCTGCCTACGAGCAGTACTTC. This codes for CASSIQGSAYEQYF.

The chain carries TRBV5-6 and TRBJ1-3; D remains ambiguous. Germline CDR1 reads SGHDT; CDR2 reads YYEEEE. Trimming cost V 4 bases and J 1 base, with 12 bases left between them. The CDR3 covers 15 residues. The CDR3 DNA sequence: TGTGCCAGCAGCCAAGGAGCAGTATCTGGAAACACCATATATTTT. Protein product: CASSQGAVSGNTIYF.

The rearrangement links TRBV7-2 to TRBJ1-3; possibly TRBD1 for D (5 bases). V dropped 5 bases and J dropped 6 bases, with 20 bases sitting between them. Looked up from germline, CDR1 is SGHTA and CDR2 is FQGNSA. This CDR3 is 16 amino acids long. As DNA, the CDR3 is TGTGCCAGCAGCCCTATATTCCAGGGTGGGGTAAACACCATATATTTT. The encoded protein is CASSPIFQGGVNTIYF.

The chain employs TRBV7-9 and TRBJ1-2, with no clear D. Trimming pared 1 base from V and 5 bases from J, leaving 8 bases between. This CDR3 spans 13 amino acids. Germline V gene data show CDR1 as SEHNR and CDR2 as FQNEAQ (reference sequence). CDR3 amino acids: CASSLEVAYGYTF. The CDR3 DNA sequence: TGTGCCAGCAGCTTAGAGGTCGCATATGGCTACACCTTC.

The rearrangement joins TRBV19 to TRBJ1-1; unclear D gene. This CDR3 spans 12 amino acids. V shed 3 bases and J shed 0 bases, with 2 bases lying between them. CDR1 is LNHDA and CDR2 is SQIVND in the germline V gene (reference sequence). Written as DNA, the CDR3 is TGTGCCAGTAGTATGGTGAACACTGAAGCTTTCTTT. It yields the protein CASSMVNTEAFF.

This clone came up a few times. CDR3: CASSNSGPNTEAFF. The CDR3 DNA follows: TGTGCCAGCAGCAACTCGGGGCCGAACACTGAAGCTTTCTTT. The genes are TRBV2 and TRBJ1-1, with D possibly being TRBD1 (5 bases). V dropped 6 bases and J dropped 1 base, with 12 bases sitting between them. The CDR3 loop spans 14 amino acids. CDR1 SNHLY and CDR2 FYNNEI come from the germline V gene.

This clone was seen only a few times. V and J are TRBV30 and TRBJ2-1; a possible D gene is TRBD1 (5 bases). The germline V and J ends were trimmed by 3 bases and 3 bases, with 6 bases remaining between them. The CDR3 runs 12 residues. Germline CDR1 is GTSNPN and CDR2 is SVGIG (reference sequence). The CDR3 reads CAWSDSYNEQFF. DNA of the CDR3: TGTGCCTGGAGCGACAGCTACAATGAGCAGTTCTTC.